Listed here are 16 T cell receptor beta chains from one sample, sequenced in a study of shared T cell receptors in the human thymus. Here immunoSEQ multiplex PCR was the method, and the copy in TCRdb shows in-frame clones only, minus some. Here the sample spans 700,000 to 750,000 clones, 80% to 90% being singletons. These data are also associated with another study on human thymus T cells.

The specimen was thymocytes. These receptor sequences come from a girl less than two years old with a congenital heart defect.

CDR3: CASSLGVRGQIPITNEKLFF. The CDR3 DNA reads as TGTGCCAGCAGCTTAGGGGTCCGGGGACAGATACCAATAACTAATGAAAAACTGTTTTTT. This chain links TRBV7-8 with TRBJ1-4; 7 nucleotides agree with TRBD1. Per germline, CDR1 SGHVS and CDR2 FQNEAQ. The ends lost 1 base at V and 1 base at J; junction bases unmatched: 15. The CDR3 has 20 amino acids.

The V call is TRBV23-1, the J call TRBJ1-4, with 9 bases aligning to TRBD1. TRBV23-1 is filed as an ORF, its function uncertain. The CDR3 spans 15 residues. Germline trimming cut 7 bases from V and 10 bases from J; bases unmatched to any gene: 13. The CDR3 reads CASNHRDRDEGKLFF. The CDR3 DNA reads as TGCGCCAGCAACCACCGGGACAGGGACGAGGGAAAACTGTTTTTT.

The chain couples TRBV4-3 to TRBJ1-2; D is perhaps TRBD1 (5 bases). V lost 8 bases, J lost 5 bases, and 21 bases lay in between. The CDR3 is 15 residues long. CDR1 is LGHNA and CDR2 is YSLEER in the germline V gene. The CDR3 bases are TGCGCCAGCTCGCGGGGGGGGAAGGGCCGATATGGCTACACCTTC. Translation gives CASSRGGKGRYGYTF.

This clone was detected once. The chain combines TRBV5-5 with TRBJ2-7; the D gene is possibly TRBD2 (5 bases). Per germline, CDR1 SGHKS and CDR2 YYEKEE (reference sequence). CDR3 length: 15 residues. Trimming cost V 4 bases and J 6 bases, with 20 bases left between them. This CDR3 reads CASSRGRNGSREQYF. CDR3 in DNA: TGTGCCAGCAGCCGAGGGCGGAACGGGTCTCGCGAGCAGTACTTC.

In nucleotides, the CDR3 is TGTGCCAGCAGCCTGACGGGACCCCTCCACTTT. The encoded protein is CASSLTGPLHF. This chain links TRBV7-6 with TRBJ1-6; D not certain. The CDR3 length is 11 residues. Germline CDR1 reads SGHVS; CDR2 reads FNYEAQ. Deletions cut 5 bases from V and 12 bases from J, with 8 bases between.

This CDR3 is CATSSGQGLRDEQFF. As DNA, the CDR3 is TGTGCCACCAGCAGCGGACAGGGGCTTAGAGATGAGCAGTTCTTC. The gene calls are TRBV15 and TRBJ2-1; 9 bases agree with TRBD1. Germline V gene lookup returns CDR1 LNHNV and CDR2 YYDKDF (reference sequence). This CDR3 region has 15 residues. V dropped 3 bases and J dropped 8; count of bases not matched to a gene: 8.

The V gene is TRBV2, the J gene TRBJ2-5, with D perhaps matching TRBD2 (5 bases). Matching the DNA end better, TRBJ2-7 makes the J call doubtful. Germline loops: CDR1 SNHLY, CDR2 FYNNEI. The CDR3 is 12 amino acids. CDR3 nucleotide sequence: TGTGCCAGCGGTACGGGGAGCTACGAGCAGTACTTC. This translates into CASGTGSYEQYF.

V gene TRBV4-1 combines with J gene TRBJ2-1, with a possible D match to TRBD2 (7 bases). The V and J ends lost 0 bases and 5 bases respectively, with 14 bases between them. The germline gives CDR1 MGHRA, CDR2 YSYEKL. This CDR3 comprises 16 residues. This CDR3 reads CASSQDKGGGNNEQFF. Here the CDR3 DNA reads TGCGCCAGCAGCCAAGATAAGGGGGGGGGTAACAATGAGCAGTTCTTC.

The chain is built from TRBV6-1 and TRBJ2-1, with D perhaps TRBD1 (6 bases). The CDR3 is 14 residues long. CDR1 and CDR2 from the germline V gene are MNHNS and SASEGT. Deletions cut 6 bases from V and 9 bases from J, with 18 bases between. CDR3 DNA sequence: TGTGCCAGCAGCCACGGGACAACCGACGGTGAGCAGTTCTTC. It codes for CASSHGTTDGEQFF.

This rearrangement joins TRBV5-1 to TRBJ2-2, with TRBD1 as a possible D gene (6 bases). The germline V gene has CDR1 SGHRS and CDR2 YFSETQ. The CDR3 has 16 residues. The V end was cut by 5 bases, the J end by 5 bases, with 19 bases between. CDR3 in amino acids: CASSLQPGHLTGELFF. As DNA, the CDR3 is TGCGCCAGCAGTTTACAACCGGGACACTTAACCGGGGAGCTGTTTTTT.

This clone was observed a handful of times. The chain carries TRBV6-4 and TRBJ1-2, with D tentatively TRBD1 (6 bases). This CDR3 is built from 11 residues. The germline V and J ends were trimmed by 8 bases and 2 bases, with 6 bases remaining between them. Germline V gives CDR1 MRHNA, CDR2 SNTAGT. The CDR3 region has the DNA TGTGCCAGCCAGGGGAACTATGGCTACACCTTC. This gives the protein CASQGNYGYTF.

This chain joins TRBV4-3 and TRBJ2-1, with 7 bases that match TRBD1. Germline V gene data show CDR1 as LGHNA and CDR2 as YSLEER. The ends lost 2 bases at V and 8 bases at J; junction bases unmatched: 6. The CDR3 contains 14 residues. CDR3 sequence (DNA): TGCGCCAGCAGCCAACCGGACCAGGGGGATGAGCAGTTCTTC. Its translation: CASSQPDQGDEQFF.

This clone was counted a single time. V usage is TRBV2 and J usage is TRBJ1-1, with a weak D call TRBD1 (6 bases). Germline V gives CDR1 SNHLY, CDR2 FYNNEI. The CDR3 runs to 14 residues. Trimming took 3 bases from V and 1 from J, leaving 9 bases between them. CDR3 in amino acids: CASSEGGRNTEAFF. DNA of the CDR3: TGTGCCAGCAGTGAGGGGGGGCGGAACACTGAAGCTTTCTTT.

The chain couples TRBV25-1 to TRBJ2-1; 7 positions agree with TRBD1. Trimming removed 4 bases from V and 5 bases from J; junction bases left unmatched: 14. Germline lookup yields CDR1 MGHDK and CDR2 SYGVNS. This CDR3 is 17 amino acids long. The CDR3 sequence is CASSVLLTGEGDNEQFF. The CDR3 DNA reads TGTGCCAGCAGTGTCCTCCTTACAGGGGAAGGGGACAATGAGCAGTTCTTC.

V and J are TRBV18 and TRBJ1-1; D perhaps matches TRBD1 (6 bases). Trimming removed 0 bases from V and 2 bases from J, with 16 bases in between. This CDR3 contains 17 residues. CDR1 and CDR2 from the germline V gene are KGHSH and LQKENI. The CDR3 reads CASSPPERQADNTEAFF. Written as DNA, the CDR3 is TGTGCCAGCTCACCACCGGAGCGACAGGCCGATAACACTGAAGCTTTCTTT.

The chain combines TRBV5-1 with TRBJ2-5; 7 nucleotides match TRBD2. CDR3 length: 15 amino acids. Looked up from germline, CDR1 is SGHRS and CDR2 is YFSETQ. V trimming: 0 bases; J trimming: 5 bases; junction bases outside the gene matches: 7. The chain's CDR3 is CASSLGGQGGETQYF. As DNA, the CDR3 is TGCGCCAGCAGCTTGGGTGGCCAGGGAGGGGAGACCCAGTACTTC. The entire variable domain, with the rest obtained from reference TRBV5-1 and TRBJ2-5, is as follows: KAGVTQTPRYLIKTRGQQVTLSCSPISGHRSVSWYQQTPGQGLQFLFEYFSETQRNKGNFPGRFSGRQFSNSRSEMNVSTLELGDSALYLCASSLGGQGGETQYFGPGTRLLVL.